One sample yielded the 32 T cell receptor beta chains listed below, sequenced in a study of CD8 T cells in ankylosing spondylitis. TCRdb reprocessed the 5' RACE reads via MiXCR and lists one record per CDR3 protein. The sample has 35,000 or so distinct CDR3 sequences; around 6.2% are singletons. Sequenced sample: blood, either unsorted or a sorted T cell fraction (not recorded which). Receptors originate from a male donor with ankylosing spondylitis or in good health (not recorded which).

This clonotype occurred many times. The V and J genes are TRBV3-1 and TRBJ2-2; D is undetermined. This CDR3 region has 14 residues. V lost 1 base and J lost 5, with 8 bases in between. The germline gives CDR1 LGHDT, CDR2 YNNKEL (reference sequence). CDR3 sequence: CASSQVYQTGELFF. The CDR3 DNA reads as TGTGCCAGCAGCCAAGTTTACCAAACCGGGGAGCTGTTTTTT.

The sample holds many counts of this clonotype. V and J are TRBV5-6 and TRBJ2-7; 8 bases fit TRBD2. CDR3 length: 14 residues. J lost 5 bases, V lost 4 bases, and 8 bases had no gene match. The V gene's germline CDR1 is SGHDT and CDR2 YYEEEE. The CDR3 DNA follows: TGTGCCAGCAGCGTTTGGGGGGGACTAGACGAGCAGTACTTC. Its protein is CASSVWGGLDEQYF.

This clonotype occurred many times. The V call is TRBV30, the J call TRBJ1-6; D is undetermined. Germline V CDR1 and CDR2: GTSNPN, SVGIG (reference sequence). The CDR3 spans 11 residues. The V end was cut by 0 bases, the J end by 8 bases, with 2 bases between. The CDR3 DNA reads as TGTGCCTGGAGTGTTGATTCACCCCTCCACTTT. It specifies CAWSVDSPLHF.

This clonotype was counted many times. This chain links TRBV9 with TRBJ1-3; D is unclear. This CDR3 contains 15 residues. Germline lookup yields CDR1 SGDLS and CDR2 YYNGEE. V was trimmed by 7 bases and J by 0 bases, leaving 14 bases between them. CDR3 loop: CASAEGTASGNTIYF. For the CDR3, the DNA is TGTGCCAGCGCCGAGGGCACAGCCTCTGGAAACACCATATATTTT.

This clonotype was found many times. The chain joins TRBV5-1 to TRBJ2-5, with D hard to call. Looked up from germline, CDR1 is SGHRS and CDR2 is YFSETQ. Trimming took 4 bases from V and 4 from J, leaving 14 bases between them. There are 14 residues in the CDR3. The CDR3 DNA reads TGCGCCAGCAGCACCGGGCATGTGGGAGAGACCCAGTACTTC. Translated: CASSTGHVGETQYF.

Many counts were recorded for this clonotype. The rearrangement uses TRBV12-3 or TRBV12-4 and TRBJ2-7; 7 bases align to TRBD1. The CDR3 is 14 amino acids. V lost 6 bases to trimming and J lost 9 bases; unmatched junction nucleotides: 14. The CDR3 DNA is TGTGCCAGCAGCACCGGACAGGCCCTGCGTGGGCAGTACTTC. It is translated as CASSTGQALRGQYF.

In this sample, this clonotype turned up many times. The chain employs TRBV7-8 and TRBJ1-3; D might be TRBD1 (5 bases). Germline V lookup: CDR1 SGHVS, CDR2 FQNEAQ. The V gene lost 5 bases and the J gene lost 4 bases, with 9 bases spanning the gap. The CDR3 runs 13 residues. The CDR3 sequence is CASSHAGGNTIYF. CDR3 sequence (DNA): TGTGCCAGCAGCCACGCAGGGGGAAACACCATATATTTT.

This clonotype was recorded at least ten times. This rearrangement joins TRBV4-1 to TRBJ1-1; no firm D call. Per the germline V gene, CDR1 is MGHRA and CDR2 is YSYEKL. Trimming removed 4 bases at V and 3 bases at J, with 15 bases between. The CDR3 runs to 15 residues. CDR3 protein: CASSRPRERDTEAFF. For the CDR3, the DNA is TGCGCCAGCAGCCGGCCCCGGGAGAGGGACACTGAAGCTTTCTTT.

This clonotype has a count of ten or more. The chain couples TRBV7-2 to TRBJ1-5; D ambiguous. The V and J ends lost 3 bases and 1 base respectively, with 10 bases between them. The CDR3 is 15 amino acids. CDR1 and CDR2 from the germline V gene are SGHTA and FQGNSA. For the CDR3, the DNA is TGTGCCAGCAGCTTGTTGGACGGGAGCAATCAGCCCCAGCATTTT. Its translation is CASSLLDGSNQPQHF. The full variable domain, with the rest looked up from reference TRBV7-2 and TRBJ1-5, is GAGVSQSPSNKVTEKGKDVELRCDPISGHTALYWYRQSLGQGLEFLIYFQGNSAPDKSGLPSDRFSAERTGGSVSTLTIQRTQQEDSAVYLCASSLLDGSNQPQHFGDGTRLSIL.

There are many counts of this clonotype. This rearrangement joins TRBV18 to TRBJ1-2, with no clear D. The CDR3 is made up of 13 amino acids. Per the germline V gene, CDR1 is KGHSH and CDR2 is LQKENI. The ends were cut back, 2 bases at V and 2 bases at J, with 6 bases in the middle. The CDR3: CASSPGLNYGYTF. In DNA form, the CDR3 reads TGTGCCAGCTCACCAGGGTTAAACTATGGCTACACCTTC.

In its sample, this clonotype was seen a few times. This chain uses TRBV7-9 with TRBJ2-2; no firm D call. Germline CDR1 and CDR2: SEHNR and FQNEAQ (reference sequence). Between the trimmed V and J ends, which lost 3 bases and 6 bases, there was a span of 5 bases. This CDR3 has 12 amino acids. The CDR3 DNA follows: TGTGCCAGCAGCTTGTCGGCCGGGGAGCTGTTTTTT. It specifies CASSLSAGELFF.

This clonotype has at least ten counts. This rearrangement joins TRBV7-2 to TRBJ1-1, with D perhaps TRBD1 (6 bases). The V gene's germline CDR1 is SGHTA and CDR2 FQGNSA. Trimming stripped 1 base from V and 3 bases from J, with 9 bases between. The CDR3 is 14 amino acids. The CDR3 loop is CASSLVHRDTEAFF. The CDR3 coding sequence is TGTGCCAGCAGCTTAGTACACAGGGACACTGAAGCTTTCTTT.

In this sample, this clonotype turned up many times. The CDR3, as DNA: TGTGCCAGCAGTTCTCAGGCAGCTACCCAGTACTTC. It yields the protein CASSSQAATQYF. The chain uses TRBV6-5 and TRBJ2-5, with no clear D. The CDR3 spans 12 residues. The V gene's germline CDR1 is MNHEY and CDR2 SVGAGI. Trimming pared 4 bases from V and 8 bases from J, leaving 11 bases between.

The table lists this clonotype with many counts. The chain employs TRBV27 and TRBJ2-3; D call uncertain. The V end was cut by 1 base, the J end by 6 bases, with 8 bases between. This CDR3 comprises 13 residues. Germline V gene sequence: CDR1 MNHEY, CDR2 SMNVEV (reference sequence). CDR3 amino acids: CASSLYRTDTQYF. CDR3 nucleotide sequence: TGTGCCAGCAGTTTATATCGGACGGATACGCAGTATTTT.

The chain is built from TRBV10-3 and TRBJ2-1; maybe TRBD2 (6 bases). Germline assignment: CDR1 ENHRY and CDR2 SYGVKD. V shed 4 bases and J shed 4 bases, with 11 bases lying between them. This CDR3 is built from 14 residues. CDR3 nucleotide sequence: TGTGCCATCAGTGTAAGGAGCGGGTACAATGAGCAGTTCTTC. It yields the protein CAISVRSGYNEQFF.

This clonotype has ten or more counts. The gene calls are TRBV20-1 and TRBJ2-1; the D is unclear. Germline CDR1 DFQATT, CDR2 SNEGSKA (reference sequence). Trimming left V 6 bases short and J 8 bases short, with 14 bases between. CDR3 size: 12 residues. CDR3 sequence reads: CSAPHFVDEQFF. In DNA form, the CDR3 reads TGCAGTGCCCCACATTTTGTGGATGAGCAGTTCTTC.

About this clonotype itself: A read error may account for a junction end that differs from germline. This rearrangement joins TRBV12-3 or TRBV12-4 to TRBJ1-4; the D gene is possibly TRBD1 (5 bases). There are 17 residues in the CDR3. In nucleotides, the CDR3 is TGTACCAGCAGTTTATTGGGGGGAAGGGCAACTAATGAAAAACTGCTTTTT. It is translated as CTSSLLGGRATNEKLLF.

The genes are TRBV29-1 and TRBJ1-3; D remains unclear. The germline V gene has CDR1 SQVTM and CDR2 ANQGSEA. The CDR3 is 16 amino acids. V was clipped by 1 base and J by 0 bases, with 13 bases between them. CDR3 protein: CSVEVERSNSGNTIYF. CDR3 sequence (DNA): TGCAGCGTTGAAGTTGAAAGATCCAACTCTGGAAACACCATATATTTT.

At least ten counts were recorded for this clonotype. This chain connects TRBV3-1 to TRBJ2-1, with D perhaps matching TRBD2 (6 bases). The CDR3 runs to 14 residues. V shed 1 base and J shed 7 bases, with 11 bases lying between them. Germline V gene data show CDR1 as LGHDT and CDR2 as YNNKEL (reference sequence). The CDR3 loop reads CASSQVGRLNEQFF. CDR3 nucleotides: TGTGCCAGCAGCCAAGTAGGGAGGCTGAATGAGCAGTTCTTC.

This clonotype was recorded at least ten times. The rearrangement links TRBV5-5 to TRBJ2-3; 9 bases agree with TRBD1. V gave up 4 bases and J gave up 5 bases; unmatched junction bases: 5. The CDR3 loop spans 14 amino acids. From germline, CDR1 is SGHKS and CDR2 YYEKEE (reference sequence). The CDR3: CASSPGQGIDTQYF. In DNA, the CDR3 is TGTGCCAGCAGCCCCGGACAGGGGATAGATACGCAGTATTTT.

This clonotype was seen a single time. Just one base apart from a much larger clone, this may be a read error. The chain has TRBV4-3 and TRBJ1-2; D call uncertain. CDR3 size: 13 residues. The germline V gene has CDR1 LGHNA and CDR2 YSLEER. CDR3 nucleotide sequence: TGCGCCAGCGGCCAGACCGAAGTCAATGGCTACACCTTC. Its protein is CASGQTEVNGYTF.

This clonotype was recorded once. A much bigger clone sits one base away, suggesting this may be a read error. The chain combines TRBV3-1 with TRBJ1-2; unclear D gene. The CDR3 runs 13 residues. V was clipped by 0 bases and J by 8 bases, with 10 bases between them. Germline CDR1 and CDR2: LGHDT and YNNKEL (reference sequence). The CDR3, as DNA: TGTGCCAGCAGCCAAGATCTTTCGTGGGGCTACACCTTC. Its protein is CASSQDLSWGYTF.

This clonotype showed up just a few times. The genes are TRBV29-1 and TRBJ2-2, with a tentative D call TRBD1 (5 bases). Between the trimmed V and J ends, which lost 4 bases and 5 bases, there was a span of 11 bases. From germline, CDR1 is SQVTM and CDR2 ANQGSEA. CDR3 length: 13 residues. CDR3 protein: CSVGAGRTGELFF. The DNA of the CDR3 is TGCAGCGTTGGGGCAGGGCGGACCGGGGAGCTGTTTTTT.

This clonotype was counted at least ten times. J is TRBJ2-5 and V is TRBV4-2, with D unclear. This CDR3 spans 14 amino acids. Germline V gene sequence: CDR1 LGHNA, CDR2 YNFKEQ. Trimming cost V 2 bases and J 9 bases, with 16 bases left between them. CDR3 nucleotide sequence: TGTGCCAGCAGCCAATCCCGGCCCGCCGCGGCCCAGTACTTC. Its translation is CASSQSRPAAAQYF.

This clonotype was counted between two and nine times. V gene TRBV28 combines with J gene TRBJ2-2; D gene uncertain. V shed 7 bases and J shed 4 bases, with 19 bases lying between them. Germline V gene sequence: CDR1 MDHEN, CDR2 SYDVKM. This CDR3 contains 16 residues. The CDR3 spells CASISTGPRSTGELFF. The CDR3 region has the DNA TGTGCCAGCATCTCGACGGGCCCGAGGTCCACCGGGGAGCTGTTTTTT. Full variable domain (remainder filled in from reference TRBV28 and TRBJ2-2): DVKVTQSSRYLVKRTGEKVFLECVQDMDHENMFWYRQDPGLGLRLIYFSYDVKMKEKGDIPEGYSVSREKKERFSLILESASTNQTSMYLCASISTGPRSTGELFFGEGSRLTVL.

This clonotype has a count of ten or more. This chain links TRBV5-5 with TRBJ2-1; 8 bases match TRBD2. The CDR3 has 15 residues. V was clipped by 0 bases and J by 3 bases; unmatched bases: 2. The germline gives CDR1 SGHKS, CDR2 YYEKEE (reference sequence). Here the CDR3 DNA reads TGTGCCAGCAGCTTGGGGACTAGCAGCTACAATGAGCAGTTCTTC. It translates to CASSLGTSSYNEQFF.

This clonotype was seen at least ten times. This rearrangement joins TRBV2 to TRBJ2-3; 7 bases align to TRBD2. Germline-derived CDR1 and CDR2 are SNHLY and FYNNEI. The V gene end was trimmed by 6 bases and the J gene end by 2 bases; junction bases not matched to a gene: 5. CDR3 length: 14 amino acids. The CDR3 is CASSAQRDTDTQYF. The CDR3 nucleotides read TGTGCCAGCAGCGCCCAGCGGGACACAGATACGCAGTATTTT.

In its sample, this clonotype was seen many times. The V call is TRBV6-2 or TRBV6-3, the J call TRBJ2-6; 10 nucleotides align to TRBD1. The V and J ends lost 6 bases and 4 bases, in that order; junction bases with no gene match: 3. Germline V lookup: CDR1 MNHEY, CDR2 SVGEGT. This CDR3 is 15 amino acids long. The CDR3 bases are TGTGCCAGCAGCGACAGGGGGCCCGGGGCCAACGTCCTGACTTTC. This gives the protein CASSDRGPGANVLTF.

In its sample, this clonotype was seen many times. The V and J genes are TRBV20-1 and TRBJ2-5, with 10 bases lining up with TRBD1. V lost 2 bases and J lost 5; bases outside the gene matches: 11. This CDR3 is 16 amino acids long. Germline V gene data show CDR1 as DFQATT and CDR2 as SNEGSKA (reference sequence). The CDR3 loop is CSARSRRQGARETQYF. DNA of the CDR3: TGCAGTGCTAGAAGTAGGAGACAGGGGGCGCGGGAGACCCAGTACTTC.

This clonotype was seen ten or more times. CDR3 sequence (DNA): TGTGCCAGCAGCGAAACAGGGGGCCTTTTCTACGAGCAGTACTTC. Amino acids: CASSETGGLFYEQYF. The chain employs TRBV14 and TRBJ2-7, with 9 nucleotides matching TRBD1. J was trimmed by 3 bases and V by 5 bases; bases with no gene match: 8. CDR3 length: 15 amino acids. CDR1 SGHDN and CDR2 FVKESK come from the germline V gene. The full variable domain, completed using reference TRBV14 and TRBJ2-7, is EAGVTQFPSHSVIEKGQTVTLRCDPISGHDNLYWYRRVMGKEIKFLLHFVKESKQDESGMPNNRFLAERTGGTYSTLKVQPAELEDSGVYFCASSETGGLFYEQYFGPGTRLTVT.

This clonotype was recorded many times. The chain links TRBV7-9 to TRBJ2-1; the D is unclear. Germline V lookup: CDR1 SEHNR, CDR2 FQNEAQ (reference sequence). The ends were cut back, 1 base at V and 5 bases at J, with 9 bases in the middle. The CDR3 length is 14 residues. CDR3 nucleotides: TGTGCCAGCAGCTTAGAATGGTCCGACAATGAGCAGTTCTTC. Translating gives CASSLEWSDNEQFF.

The CDR3 loop is CASSPPRTGDSLEFNTGELFF. The DNA for the CDR3 is TGTGCCAGTAGTCCCCCCCGGACAGGGGACAGCTTGGAATTCAACACCGGGGAGCTGTTTTTT. The gene calls are TRBV19 and TRBJ2-2; 9 bases fit TRBD1. The CDR3 totals 21 residues. Germline lookup yields CDR1 LNHDA and CDR2 SQIVND (reference sequence). V lost 5 bases to trimming and J lost 2 bases; unmatched junction nucleotides: 21.